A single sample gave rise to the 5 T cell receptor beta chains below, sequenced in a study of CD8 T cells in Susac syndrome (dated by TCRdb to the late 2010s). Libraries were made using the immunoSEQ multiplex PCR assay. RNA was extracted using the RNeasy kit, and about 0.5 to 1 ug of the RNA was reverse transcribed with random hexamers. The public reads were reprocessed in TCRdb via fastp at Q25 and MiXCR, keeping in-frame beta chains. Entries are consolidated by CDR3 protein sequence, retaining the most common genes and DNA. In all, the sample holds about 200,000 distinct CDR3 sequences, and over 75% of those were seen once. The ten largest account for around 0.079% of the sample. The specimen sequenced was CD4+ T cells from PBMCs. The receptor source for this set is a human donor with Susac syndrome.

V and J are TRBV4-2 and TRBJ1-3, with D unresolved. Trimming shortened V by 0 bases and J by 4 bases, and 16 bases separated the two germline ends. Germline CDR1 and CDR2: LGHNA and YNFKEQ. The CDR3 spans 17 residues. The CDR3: CASSQERPHRSGNTIYF. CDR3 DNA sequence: TGTGCCAGCAGCCAAGAGAGGCCGCATAGGTCCGGAAACACCATATATTTT.

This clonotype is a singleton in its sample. The CDR3 nucleotides are TGCAGTGCTAGAGCTTTGTGGGATGAGCAGTTCTTC. Translation: CSARALWDEQFF. The V gene is TRBV20-1, the J gene TRBJ2-1, with D uncertain. This CDR3 is built from 12 residues. Germline V gene sequence: CDR1 DFQATT, CDR2 SNEGSKA (reference sequence). With 1 base removed from V and 8 bases from J, the gap between germline ends came to 9 bases.

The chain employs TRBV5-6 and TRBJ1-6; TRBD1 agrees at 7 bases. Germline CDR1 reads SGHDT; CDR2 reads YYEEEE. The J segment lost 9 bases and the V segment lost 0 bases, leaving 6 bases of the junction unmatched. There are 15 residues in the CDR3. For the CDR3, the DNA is TGTGCCAGCAGCTTGGGACAGGGAGTAGGTTCACCCCTCCACTTT. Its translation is CASSLGQGVGSPLHF.

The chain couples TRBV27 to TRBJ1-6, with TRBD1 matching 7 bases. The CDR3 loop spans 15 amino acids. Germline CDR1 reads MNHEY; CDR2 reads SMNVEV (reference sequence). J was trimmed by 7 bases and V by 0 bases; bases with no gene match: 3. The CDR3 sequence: CASSLSGTVNSPLHF. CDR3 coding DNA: TGTGCCAGCAGTTTATCTGGGACAGTAAATTCACCCCTCCACTTT.

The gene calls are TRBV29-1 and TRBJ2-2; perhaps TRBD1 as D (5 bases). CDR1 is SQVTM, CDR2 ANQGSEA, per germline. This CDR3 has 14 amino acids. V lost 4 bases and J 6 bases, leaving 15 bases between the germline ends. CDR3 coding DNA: TGCAGCGTTGCTCCCAGGGTACCACCCGGGGAGCTGTTTTTT. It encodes CSVAPRVPPGELFF.